This T cell receptor beta chain was observed in a study of blood T cell repertoires in COVID-19. Assay used: immunoSEQ multiplex PCR; TCRdb lists only in-frame clones, some missing. The table records approximately 200,000 clones, 70% to 85% of them present only once. Per germline, CDR1 MNHEY and CDR2 SMNVEV (reference sequence). The germline V and J ends were trimmed by 4 bases and 2 bases, with 12 bases remaining between them. The CDR3 loop spans 15 amino acids. The source is a human donor with acute or convalescent COVID-19. The donor label of this sample is uncertain. The material sequenced was peripheral blood. The gene calls are TRBV27 and TRBJ2-1; D is ambiguous. CDR3 sequence reads: CASSSQPPAYNEQFF. CDR3 coding DNA: TGTGCCAGCAGTTCCCAACCCCCGGCCTACAATGAGCAGTTCTTC.